This TCR beta chain was captured by sequencing in a study of blood T cell repertoires in COVID-19. The table came from immunoSEQ multiplex PCR; TCRdb's copy has only in-frame clones and leaves some out. The top ten clones hold around 9.6% of a sample with roughly 200,000 clones, 86% of them seen once. After removal of 5 bases from V and 4 bases from J, the junction contained 15 bases not matched to a gene. The CDR3 extends over 18 amino acids. Germline V gene sequence: CDR1 SEHNR, CDR2 FQNEAQ (reference sequence). The V and J genes are TRBV7-9 and TRBJ2-7; 12 bases align to TRBD2. The specimen sequenced was peripheral blood. This receptor was obtained from a woman aged 45-59 years with COVID-19, enrolled during active disease. The CDR3 region has the DNA TGTGCCAGCAGCCACCAACTAGCGGGGGGCCCTTTTTGTTACGAGCAGTACGTC. It encodes CASSHQLAGGPFCYEQYV.